The rows below give T cell receptor beta chains drawn from one sample of a study of shared clonotypes between healthy human individuals. Clones were sequenced by immunoSEQ multiplex PCR, and TCRdb holds only the in-frame ones, with some missing. Of 450,000 or so clones listed, roughly three quarters are singletons. The specimen sequenced was PBMCs. These receptors all come from a woman between 35 and 50 years old in good health. Some clones in this sample may be carry-over from other donors' samples. CDR3s include the opening cysteine and the closing phenylalanine or tryptophan. The D gene is left open where the match is weak. The size entry is marked missing in some rows and otherwise reads once, few, many or a size class.

j_gene	v_gene	abundance	d_gene	CDR3aa	CDR3nt
TRBJ1-6	TRBV5-6	NA	NA	CASSLQGFNSPLHF	TGTGCCAGCAGCTTGCAAGGGTTTAATTCACCCCTCCACTTT
TRBJ2-6	TRBV5-1	NA	NA	CASSFPRDSGANVLTF	TGCGCCAGCAGCTTTCCAAGGGACTCTGGGGCCAACGTCCTGACTTTC
TRBJ1-1	TRBV10-1	once	TRBD1	CASSEGDRGRGEAFF	TGCGCCAGCAGTGAAGGGGACAGGGGGCGTGGTGAAGCTTTCTTT
TRBJ1-2	TRBV4-1	NA	NA	CASSQDLGGRLGYTF	TGCGCCAGCAGCCAAGATCTCGGGGGGCGACTTGGCTACACCTTC
TRBJ2-5	TRBV29-1	NA	NA	CSVELGARGETQYF	TGCAGCGTTGAATTGGGGGCGCGGGGAGAGACCCAGTACTTC
TRBJ2-3	TRBV5-1	NA	NA	CASSYWPKGDTQYF	TGCGCCAGCAGCTATTGGCCCAAGGGAGATACGCAGTATTTT
TRBJ2-7	TRBV10-3	once	NA	CAISERQGVGEQYF	TGTGCCATCAGTGAGAGGCAGGGTGTAGGGGAGCAGTACTTC
TRBJ1-5	TRBV7-8	NA	NA	CASSLGKNSNQPQHF	TGTGCCAGCAGCTTAGGAAAGAATAGCAATCAGCCCCAGCATTTT
TRBJ2-2	TRBV7-9	NA	NA	CASSVLGVYTGELFF	TGTGCCAGCAGCGTCCTAGGAGTATACACCGGGGAGCTGTTTTTT
TRBJ1-2	TRBV15	NA	NA	CATSRDQGLYGYTF	TGTGCCACCAGCAGAGATCAGGGGCTCTATGGCTACACCTTC